This is a list of T cell receptor beta chains from one sample in a study of T cell repertoires in cytomegalovirus infection. These receptors have no known antigen. TCRdb reanalysed the reads using MiXCR and keeps one entry per CDR3 protein. The data contain about 770,000 distinct CDR3 sequences, around 29% of them singletons. This sample comprised cultured CD8+ T cells from PBMCs, obtained from culture after CMV antigen stimulation. Source of these receptors: a human donor in good health (CMV status not recorded). Some clones in this sample may be carry-over from other donors' samples. Each CDR3 is given with its conserved first and last residue. The order of the fields is clone size, J gene, V gene, CDR3 protein. Where a row states a size, it is once, few, many or the class of an expanded clone; other rows omit it.

-	TRBJ2-3	TRBV5-6	CASSFDRPDTQYF
-	TRBJ1-1	TRBV7-2	CASTHPDQMNTEAFF
-	TRBJ2-3	TRBV10-1	CASSESRGWTDTQYF
-	TRBJ2-7	TRBV2	CASSGTRQGEQYF
few	TRBJ2-3	TRBV14	CASSQETDTDTQYF
few	TRBJ1-1	TRBV6-1	CASRAGRLWDTEAFF
few	TRBJ2-2	TRBV12-3/TRBV12-4	CASVGRRGTGELFF
many	TRBJ1-5	TRBV7-8	CASSLVWGGNQPQHF
many	TRBJ1-2	TRBV25-1	CASSSRWATESPPSRGYTF
-	TRBJ2-1	TRBV15	CATSVGQSYNEQFF
few	TRBJ2-5	TRBV28	CASSLLGRGTQYF
many	TRBJ1-1	TRBV7-9	CASSSSALQGLTEAFF
-	TRBJ2-1	TRBV5-4	CASSQTAGVEQFF
-	TRBJ2-3	TRBV6-5	CASGLFGGGGTDTQYF
few	TRBJ1-2	TRBV7-9	CASSSDRGPSYYGYTF
-	TRBJ2-7	TRBV7-6	CASSGLGGNAYEQYF
once	TRBJ2-7	TRBV2	CASSEGTPSYEQYF
-	TRBJ2-5	TRBV9	CASSVTGEGHRETQYF
many	TRBJ2-3	TRBV4-1	CASSQDGGGQGTDTQYF
-	TRBJ1-1	TRBV4-3	CASSQGDRGTEAFF
few	TRBJ1-1	TRBV4-3	CASSQEVEMNTEAFF
-	TRBJ1-5	TRBV7-9	CASSLDSRNQPQHF
-	TRBJ1-1	TRBV7-2	CASSTKDRVVGTEAFF
-	TRBJ2-6	TRBV9	CASSVRTGTGANVLTF
-	TRBJ2-3	TRBV4-1	CASSQDEVWDTQYF
-	TRBJ1-3	TRBV10-3	CAIRRGQGEAGNTIYF
-	TRBJ2-1	TRBV12-3/TRBV12-4	CASSTPRQNPYNEQFF
-	TRBJ1-1	TRBV13	CASSQPRGDGTEAFF
-	TRBJ1-5	TRBV7-2	CASSLVLAVNQPQHF
few	TRBJ2-3	TRBV7-8	CASSRLAGGNTDTQYF
many	TRBJ2-6	TRBV6-1	CASSFDTPFSGANVLTF
-	TRBJ2-7	TRBV5-6	CASSYRASNYEQYF
-	TRBJ2-1	TRBV19	CASSSPSGGASYNEQFF
few	TRBJ1-1	TRBV11-2	CASSLTWAVYGSEAFF
few	TRBJ2-3	TRBV6-6	CASSRTETGTDTQYF
-	TRBJ1-2	TRBV6-1	CASSATGGGPNYGYTF
once	TRBJ2-5	TRBV7-6	CASSLTGEAQYF
many	TRBJ2-1	TRBV7-6	CASSTKLAGARNEQFF
-	TRBJ1-1	TRBV7-9	CAAQDTEAFF
-	TRBJ2-5	TRBV7-4	CASSPSSAGGGESQYF
-	TRBJ1-5	TRBV4-1	CASTHGTGISQPQHF
-	TRBJ2-7	TRBV2	CASLGQKYEQYF
-	TRBJ2-5	TRBV29-1	CSVDSNQETQYF
-	TRBJ2-2	TRBV4-1	CASSQESPGTGLTGELFF
many	TRBJ2-5	TRBV11-2	CASSIASLVRMQETQYF
few	TRBJ2-5	TRBV27	CASSFYLGGGVETQYF
-	TRBJ2-1	TRBV4-1	CASSQSWADNEQFF
-	TRBJ1-1	TRBV20-1	CSAPIMTKNTEAFF
many	TRBJ2-5	TRBV7-8	CASSSGLPFQETQYF
-	TRBJ1-5	TRBV5-1	CASSQEGGAGQPQHF
medium-sized	TRBJ1-2	TRBV20-1	CSARKTGSNYGYTF
few	TRBJ1-1	TRBV7-2	CASSSSGTPSLNTEAFF
few	TRBJ2-2	TRBV7-6	CASSSWTSGGVYTGELFF
-	TRBJ2-2	TRBV6-5	CASSYSETGELFF
many	TRBJ1-1	TRBV7-8	CASSPRGASTEAFF